This TCR beta chain came from a study of early T cells in non-severe SARS-CoV-2 infection. This clonotype turned up a few times. Researchers attached unique molecular identifiers to individual cDNA molecules. TCRdb redid the calling of the 5' RACE reads with MiXCR, one entry per CDR3 protein. The data show around 40,000 distinct CDR3 sequences, roughly 6.8% seen once. There are 14 residues in the CDR3. The V end lost 5 bases, the J end lost 8 bases, and 13 bases lay between the germline ends. CDR1 LNHNV and CDR2 YYDKDF come from the germline V gene (reference sequence). The clonotype originates from an adult who was a healthcare worker with PCR-confirmed SARS-CoV-2 infection or an uninfected control (not recorded which). The chain is built from TRBV15 and TRBJ1-6; the D gene is possibly TRBD1 (5 bases). The material was whole blood, obtained at baseline. CDR3 in amino acids: CATSGASVDSPLHF. Written as DNA, the CDR3 is TGTGCCACCAGCGGGGCGAGTGTAGATTCACCCCTCCACTTT.